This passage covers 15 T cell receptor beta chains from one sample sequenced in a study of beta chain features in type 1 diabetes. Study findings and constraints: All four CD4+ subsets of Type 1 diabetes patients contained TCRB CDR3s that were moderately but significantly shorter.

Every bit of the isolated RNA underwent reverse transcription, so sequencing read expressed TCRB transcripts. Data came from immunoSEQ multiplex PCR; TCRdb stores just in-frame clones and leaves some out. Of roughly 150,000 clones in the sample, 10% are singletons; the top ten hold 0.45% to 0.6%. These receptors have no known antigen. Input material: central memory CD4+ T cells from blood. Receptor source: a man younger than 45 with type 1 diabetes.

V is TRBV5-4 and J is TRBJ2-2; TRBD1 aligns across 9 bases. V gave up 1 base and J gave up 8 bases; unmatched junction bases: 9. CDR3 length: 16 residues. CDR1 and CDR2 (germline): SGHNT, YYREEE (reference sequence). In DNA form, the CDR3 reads TGTGCCAGCAGCTTGAATGGGGGACAGGGTGCGGGGGAGCTGTTTTTT. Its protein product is CASSLNGGQGAGELFF.

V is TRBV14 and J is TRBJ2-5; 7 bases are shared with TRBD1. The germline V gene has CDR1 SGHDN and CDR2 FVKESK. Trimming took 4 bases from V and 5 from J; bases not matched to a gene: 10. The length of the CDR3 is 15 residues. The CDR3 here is CASSLMTGLAETQYF. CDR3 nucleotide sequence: TGTGCCAGCAGCCTAATGACAGGGCTAGCTGAGACCCAGTACTTC.

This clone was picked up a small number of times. DNA for the CDR3: TGTGCCACCAGCAGAGATGGCACAGTCTACGAGCAGTACTTC. Translated: CATSRDGTVYEQYF. J is TRBJ2-7 and V is TRBV15; unclear D gene. Germline lookup yields CDR1 LNHNV and CDR2 YYDKDF (reference sequence). This CDR3 contains 14 residues. Between the trimmed V and J ends, which lost 0 bases and 3 bases, there was a span of 9 bases.

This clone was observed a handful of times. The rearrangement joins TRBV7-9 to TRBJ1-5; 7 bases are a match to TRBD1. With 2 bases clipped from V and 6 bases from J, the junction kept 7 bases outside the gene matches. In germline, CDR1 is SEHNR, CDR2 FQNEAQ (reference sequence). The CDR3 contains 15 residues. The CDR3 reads CASSLQAGGSQPQHF. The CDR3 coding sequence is TGTGCCAGCAGCTTACAAGCAGGGGGAAGTCAGCCCCAGCATTTT.

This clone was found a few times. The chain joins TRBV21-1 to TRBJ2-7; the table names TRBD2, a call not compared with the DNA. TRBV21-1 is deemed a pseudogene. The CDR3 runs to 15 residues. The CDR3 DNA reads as TGTGCCAGCAGCGGGGGGGCTGAACCCTCCTACGAGCAGTACTTC. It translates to CASSGGAEPSYEQYF.

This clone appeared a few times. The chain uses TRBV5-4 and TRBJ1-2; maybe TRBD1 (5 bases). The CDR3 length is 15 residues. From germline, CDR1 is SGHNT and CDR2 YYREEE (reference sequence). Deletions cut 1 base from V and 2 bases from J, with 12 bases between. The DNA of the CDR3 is TGTGCCAGCAGCTTGACGGTTGGGGCCAACTATGGCTACACCTTC. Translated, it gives CASSLTVGANYGYTF.

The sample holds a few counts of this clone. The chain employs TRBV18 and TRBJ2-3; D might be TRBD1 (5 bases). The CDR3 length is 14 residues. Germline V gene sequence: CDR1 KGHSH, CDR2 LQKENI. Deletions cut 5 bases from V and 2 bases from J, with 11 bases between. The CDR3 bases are TGTGCCAGCTCAGAAGACAGCTTCACAGATACGCAGTATTTT. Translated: CASSEDSFTDTQYF. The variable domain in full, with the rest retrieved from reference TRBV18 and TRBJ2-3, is NAGVMQNPRHLVRRRGQEARLRCSPMKGHSHVYWYRQLPEEGLKFMVYLQKENIIDESGMPKERFSAEFPKEGPSILRIQQVVRGDSAAYFCASSEDSFTDTQYFGPGTRLTVL.

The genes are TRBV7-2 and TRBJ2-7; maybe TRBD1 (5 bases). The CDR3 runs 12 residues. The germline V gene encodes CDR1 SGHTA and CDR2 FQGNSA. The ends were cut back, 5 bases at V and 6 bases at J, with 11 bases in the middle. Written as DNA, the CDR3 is TGTGCCAGCAGCCAAGGGGCAGCCGAGCAGTACTTC. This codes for CASSQGAAEQYF. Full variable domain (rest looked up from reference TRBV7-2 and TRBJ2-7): GAGVSQSPSNKVTEKGKDVELRCDPISGHTALYWYRQSLGQGLEFLIYFQGNSAPDKSGLPSDRFSAERTGGSVSTLTIQRTQQEDSAVYLCASSQGAAEQYFGPGTRLTVT.

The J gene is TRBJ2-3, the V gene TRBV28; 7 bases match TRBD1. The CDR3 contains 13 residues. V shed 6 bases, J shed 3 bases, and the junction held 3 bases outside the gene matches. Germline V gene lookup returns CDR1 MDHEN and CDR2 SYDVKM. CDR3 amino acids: CASRGQWTDTQYF. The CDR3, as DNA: TGTGCCAGCAGGGGACAGTGGACAGATACGCAGTATTTT. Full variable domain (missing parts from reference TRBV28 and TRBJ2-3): DVKVTQSSRYLVKRTGEKVFLECVQDMDHENMFWYRQDPGLGLRLIYFSYDVKMKEKGDIPEGYSVSREKKERFSLILESASTNQTSMYLCASRGQWTDTQYFGPGTRLTVL.

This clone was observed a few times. The CDR3 protein is CASSSPTGGTEAFF. CDR3 nucleotides: TGTGCCAGCAGTTCGCCCACAGGGGGAACTGAAGCTTTCTTT. This chain joins TRBV28 and TRBJ1-1, with 8 positions matching TRBD1. Germline V gives CDR1 MDHEN, CDR2 SYDVKM. This CDR3 spans 14 amino acids. V lost 4 bases and J lost 5; bases outside the gene matches: 6. Complete variable domain (other parts from reference TRBV28 and TRBJ1-1): DVKVTQSSRYLVKRTGEKVFLECVQDMDHENMFWYRQDPGLGLRLIYFSYDVKMKEKGDIPEGYSVSREKKERFSLILESASTNQTSMYLCASSSPTGGTEAFFGQGTRLTVV.

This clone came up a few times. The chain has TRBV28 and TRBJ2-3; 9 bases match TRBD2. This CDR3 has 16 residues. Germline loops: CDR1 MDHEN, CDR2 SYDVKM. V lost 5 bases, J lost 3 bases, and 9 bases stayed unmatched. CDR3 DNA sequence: TGTGCCAGCAGTCCCGGAAGTAGCGGGAGTACAGATACGCAGTATTTT. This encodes CASSPGSSGSTDTQYF. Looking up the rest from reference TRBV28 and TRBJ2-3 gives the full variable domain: DVKVTQSSRYLVKRTGEKVFLECVQDMDHENMFWYRQDPGLGLRLIYFSYDVKMKEKGDIPEGYSVSREKKERFSLILESASTNQTSMYLCASSPGSSGSTDTQYFGPGTRLTVL.

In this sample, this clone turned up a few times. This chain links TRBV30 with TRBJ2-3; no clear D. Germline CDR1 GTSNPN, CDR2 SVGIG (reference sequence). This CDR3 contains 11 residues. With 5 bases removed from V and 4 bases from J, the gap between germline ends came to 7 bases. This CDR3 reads CAWSPADTQYF. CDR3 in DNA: TGTGCCTGGTCCCCGGCAGATACGCAGTATTTT.

CDR3 DNA sequence: TGTGCCAGCAGTTCGGGACAAGCCACTGAAGCTTTCTTT. Translation: CASSSGQATEAFF. The chain joins TRBV27 to TRBJ1-1; D may be TRBD1 (6 bases). V was pared by 4 bases and J by 4 bases, with 10 bases between. This CDR3 has 13 amino acids. Germline CDR1 is MNHEY and CDR2 is SMNVEV (reference sequence).

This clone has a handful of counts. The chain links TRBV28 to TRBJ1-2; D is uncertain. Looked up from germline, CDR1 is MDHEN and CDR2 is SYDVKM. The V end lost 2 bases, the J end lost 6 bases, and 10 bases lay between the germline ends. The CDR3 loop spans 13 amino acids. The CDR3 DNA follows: TGTGCCAGCAGTTTAAACCGAGAGCATGGCTACACCTTC. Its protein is CASSLNREHGYTF.

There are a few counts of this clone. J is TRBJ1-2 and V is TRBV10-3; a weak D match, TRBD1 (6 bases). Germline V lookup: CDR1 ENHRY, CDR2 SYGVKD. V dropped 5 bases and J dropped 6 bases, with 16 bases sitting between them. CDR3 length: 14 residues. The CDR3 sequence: CAISYRVLRNGYTF. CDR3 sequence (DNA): TGTGCCATCAGTTACAGGGTGCTGAGGAATGGCTACACCTTC.